This T cell receptor (beta chain) was retrieved from a study of cytomegalovirus exposure and HLA in healthy donors. A multiplex PCR was run with 60 Vbeta primers and 13 Jbeta primers. This table comes from immunoSEQ multiplex PCR, and its TCRdb copy is limited to in-frame clones, with some not included. The sample includes 70,000 to 85,000 clones, approximately 67% seen only once; the top ten take more than 3.5%. Germline-derived CDR1 and CDR2 are LNHDA and SQIVND (reference sequence). Germline trimming cut 4 bases from V and 5 bases from J; bases unmatched to any gene: 5. The CDR3 sequence is 14 residues long.

The chain couples TRBV19 to TRBJ2-7; 10 nucleotides match TRBD1. The sample was PBMCs. The source is a male donor in good health and CMV-seropositive. As DNA, the CDR3 is TGTGCCAGTAGTAGACCCGGGACAGGGGACGAGCAGTACTTC. Residues: CASSRPGTGDEQYF.